One sample yielded the 21 T cell receptor beta chains listed below, sequenced in a study of shared clonotypes between healthy human individuals. Method: immunoSEQ multiplex PCR; TCRdb's copy keeps in-frame clones and lacks some. The sample consists of about 1.4 million clones, roughly 96% of them appearing once. Sequences were obtained from naive CD4+ T cells sorted from blood. Subset defined: CD45RA+ positively selected. The receptors originated from a man under 40 in good health.

The chain combines TRBV6-1 with TRBJ2-7, with D perhaps being TRBD1 or TRBD2 (5 bases each). Per the germline V gene, CDR1 is MNHNS and CDR2 is SASEGT. The CDR3 is 14 amino acids. V dropped 3 bases and J dropped 3 bases, with 12 bases sitting between them. The DNA for the CDR3 is TGTGCCAGCAGTGAGGGGACGGCAGTCTACGAGCAGTACTTC. Amino acids: CASSEGTAVYEQYF.

The gene calls are TRBV2 and TRBJ2-1; possible D gene TRBD2, 6 bases. Trimming pared 6 bases from V and 2 bases from J, leaving 17 bases between. The CDR3 is 16 amino acids. In germline, CDR1 is SNHLY, CDR2 FYNNEI. The CDR3 here is CASSRLTRAPYNEQFF. The CDR3 bases are TGTGCCAGCAGCCGGCTGACTAGGGCTCCCTACAATGAGCAGTTCTTC.

A note on this clone: Other DNA sequences in this sample translate to the same CDR3. The rearrangement joins TRBV2 to TRBJ1-5, with D hard to call. The CDR3 extends over 14 amino acids. From germline, CDR1 is SNHLY and CDR2 FYNNEI. The ends were cut back, 5 bases at V and 1 base at J, with 9 bases in the middle. The CDR3 DNA reads TGTGCCAGCAGTATTGGAGGAAGCAATCAGCCCCAGCATTTT. Protein product: CASSIGGSNQPQHF.

The rearrangement joins TRBV7-2 to TRBJ1-2; D call uncertain. Germline lookup yields CDR1 SGHTA and CDR2 FQGNSA. Trimming cost V 2 bases and J 7 bases, with 17 bases left between them. This CDR3 has 15 amino acids. CDR3 nucleotide sequence: TGTGCCAGCAGCTTAAGCCAGGCAGGACTTCCTGGCTACACCTTC. Amino acids: CASSLSQAGLPGYTF.

The J gene is TRBJ2-2, the V gene TRBV7-2; D remains ambiguous. The V gene's germline CDR1 is SGHTA and CDR2 FQGNSA. The ends were cut back, 1 base at V and 3 bases at J, with 6 bases in the middle. The CDR3 contains 14 residues. The CDR3 sequence is CASSLGLDTGELFF. The CDR3, as DNA: TGTGCCAGCAGCTTAGGTTTGGACACCGGGGAGCTGTTTTTT.

The chain carries TRBV11-2 and TRBJ1-3, with D perhaps matching TRBD1 (6 bases). This CDR3 comprises 15 residues. Per the germline V gene, CDR1 is SGHAT and CDR2 is FQNNGV. The V and J ends lost 1 base and 1 base respectively, with 8 bases between them. CDR3 DNA sequence: TGTGCCAGCAGCTTAGCACAGGGTTCTGGAAACACCATATATTTT. It codes for CASSLAQGSGNTIYF.

This chain joins TRBV2 and TRBJ2-7, with 13 bases lining up with TRBD2. This CDR3 region has 16 residues. Looked up from germline, CDR1 is SNHLY and CDR2 is FYNNEI. The ends lost 1 base at V and 9 bases at J; junction bases unmatched: 9. The CDR3 DNA reads TGTGCCAGCAGTGAAGTCCTATCACTAGCGGGAGGGCGGCAGTACTTC. Amino acids: CASSEVLSLAGGRQYF.

The chain recombines TRBV5-1 with TRBJ2-2; a possible D gene is TRBD2 (5 bases). This CDR3 comprises 13 residues. The germline V and J ends were trimmed by 4 bases and 7 bases, with 11 bases remaining between them. The V gene's germline CDR1 is SGHRS and CDR2 YFSETQ. The CDR3 sequence is CASSKTAVGELFF. DNA for the CDR3: TGCGCCAGCAGCAAAACAGCGGTCGGGGAGCTGTTTTTT.

This sequence joins TRBV10-3 and TRBJ1-2; D unresolved. Germline CDR1 is ENHRY and CDR2 is SYGVKD. The CDR3 contains 15 residues. Trimming removed 4 bases from V and 0 bases from J, with 12 bases in between. CDR3 nucleotides: TGTGCCATCAGTGCCCGCCCGACAACTAACTATGGCTACACCTTC. Translating it yields CAISARPTTNYGYTF.

This sequence joins TRBV27 and TRBJ2-7; 9 positions match TRBD1. Trimming cost V 4 bases and J 2 bases; bases outside gene matches: 6. CDR1 is MNHEY and CDR2 is SMNVEV in the germline V gene (reference sequence). This CDR3 is built from 15 residues. The CDR3 is CASSSTGGVPYEQYF. The CDR3 DNA sequence: TGTGCCAGCAGTTCCACAGGGGGCGTCCCCTACGAGCAGTACTTC.

This clone has only one observation. The chain links TRBV5-4 to TRBJ2-5; TRBD2 aligns across 7 bases. This CDR3 spans 14 amino acids. Looked up from germline, CDR1 is SGHNT and CDR2 is YYREEE (reference sequence). The ends lost 5 bases at V and 7 bases at J; junction bases unmatched: 11. CDR3 sequence (DNA): TGTGCCAGCAGTACCACTAGCGTAACTGGGACCCAGTACTTC. Residues: CASSTTSVTGTQYF.

The rearrangement joins TRBV10-3 to TRBJ1-2; 9 nucleotides line up with TRBD1. Germline loops: CDR1 ENHRY, CDR2 SYGVKD. Trimming removed 4 bases from V and 8 bases from J; junction bases left unmatched: 2. This CDR3 comprises 12 residues. Written as DNA, the CDR3 is TGTGCCATCAGTGTGGACAGGGGCGGCTACACCTTC. Its translation: CAISVDRGGYTF.

V and J are TRBV5-1 and TRBJ2-7; TRBD2 is a possible D gene (5 bases). Trimming shortened V by 1 base and J by 1 base, and 9 bases separated the two germline ends. The CDR3 sequence is 14 residues long. CDR1 SGHRS and CDR2 YFSETQ come from the germline V gene. The CDR3 nucleotides read TGCGCCAGCAGCTTGACACTAGGATCCTACGAGCAGTACTTC. It is translated as CASSLTLGSYEQYF.

The CDR3 bases are TGTGCCAGTAGTTCTCAGGGGGCGTCGAGTTACGAGCAGTACTTC. It encodes CASSSQGASSYEQYF. V gene TRBV19 combines with J gene TRBJ2-7, with 8 positions matching TRBD1. The CDR3 loop spans 15 amino acids. The V segment lost 5 bases and the J segment 4 bases; nucleotides outside the gene matches: 10. Germline V gene lookup returns CDR1 LNHDA and CDR2 SQIVND (reference sequence).

The chain is built from TRBV9 and TRBJ2-1, with D uncertain. Germline V CDR1 and CDR2: SGDLS, YYNGEE. This CDR3 is built from 14 residues. Trimming pared 0 bases from V and 6 bases from J, leaving 10 bases between. CDR3 protein: CASSVDRRRNEQFF. In DNA, the CDR3 is TGTGCCAGCAGCGTAGATCGACGACGCAATGAGCAGTTCTTC.

The rearrangement uses TRBV14 and TRBJ2-7; a possible D gene is TRBD1 (6 bases). The CDR3 runs 15 residues. The germline gives CDR1 SGHDN, CDR2 FVKESK. The V end lost 0 bases, the J end lost 4 bases, and 13 bases lay between the germline ends. In DNA, the CDR3 is TGTGCCAGCAGCCAAGATGGGCAGGGGAAATACGAGCAGTACTTC. Protein: CASSQDGQGKYEQYF.

This rearrangement joins TRBV5-1 to TRBJ2-5; tentatively, D is TRBD1 (6 bases). The CDR3 covers 15 residues. Trimming cost V 4 bases and J 1 base, with 14 bases left between them. Germline V CDR1 and CDR2: SGHRS, YFSETQ. For the CDR3, the DNA is TGCGCCAGCAGCCGATCAGGGGTAACCCAAGAGACCCAGTACTTC. Encoded protein: CASSRSGVTQETQYF.

This sequence joins TRBV20-1 and TRBJ1-2; D not certain. Germline loops: CDR1 DFQATT, CDR2 SNEGSKA (reference sequence). With 5 bases removed from V and 8 bases from J, the gap between germline ends came to 12 bases. The CDR3 loop spans 11 amino acids. The CDR3 nucleotides read TGCAGTGCTCCCCCCCCCTACGGCTACACCTTC. Translated, it gives CSAPPPYGYTF.

This clone was picked up a small number of times. The gene calls are TRBV2 and TRBJ1-2; D is perhaps TRBD1 (5 bases). Germline V lookup: CDR1 SNHLY, CDR2 FYNNEI. CDR3 length equals 13 residues. Trimming removed 6 bases at V and 2 bases at J, with 10 bases between. For the CDR3, the DNA is TGTGCCAGCAGGGTGGGACCCAACTATGGCTACACCTTC. Its protein is CASRVGPNYGYTF.

The chain combines TRBV29-1 with TRBJ2-3; no clear D gene. Between the trimmed V and J ends, which lost 6 bases and 5 bases, there was a span of 9 bases. The germline V gene encodes CDR1 SQVTM and CDR2 ANQGSEA. The CDR3 contains 11 residues. The CDR3, as DNA: TGCAGCGTCGCGTCGGGAGATACGCAGTATTTT. Amino acids: CSVASGDTQYF.

The J gene is TRBJ2-1, the V gene TRBV6-5, with TRBD2 as a possible D gene (5 bases). Trimming left V 2 bases short and J 4 bases short, with 15 bases between. Germline values: CDR1 MNHEY, CDR2 SVGAGI. The CDR3 is 16 amino acids. The CDR3 nucleotides are TGTGCCAGCAGTTACACGGGGTCTCCGCAATACAATGAGCAGTTCTTC. Encoded protein: CASSYTGSPQYNEQFF.